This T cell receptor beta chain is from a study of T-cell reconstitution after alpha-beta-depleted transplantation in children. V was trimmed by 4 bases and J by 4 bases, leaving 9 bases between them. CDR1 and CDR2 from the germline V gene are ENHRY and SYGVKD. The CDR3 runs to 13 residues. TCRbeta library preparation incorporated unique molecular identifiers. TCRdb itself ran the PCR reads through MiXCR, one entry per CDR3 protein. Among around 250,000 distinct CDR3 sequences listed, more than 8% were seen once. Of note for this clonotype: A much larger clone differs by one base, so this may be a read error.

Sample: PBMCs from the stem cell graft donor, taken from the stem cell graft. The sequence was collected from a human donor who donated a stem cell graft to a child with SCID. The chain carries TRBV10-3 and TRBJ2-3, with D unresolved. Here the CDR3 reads CAISAVVADTQYF. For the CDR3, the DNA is TGTGCCATCAGTGCCGTAGTGGCAGATACGCAGTATTTT.